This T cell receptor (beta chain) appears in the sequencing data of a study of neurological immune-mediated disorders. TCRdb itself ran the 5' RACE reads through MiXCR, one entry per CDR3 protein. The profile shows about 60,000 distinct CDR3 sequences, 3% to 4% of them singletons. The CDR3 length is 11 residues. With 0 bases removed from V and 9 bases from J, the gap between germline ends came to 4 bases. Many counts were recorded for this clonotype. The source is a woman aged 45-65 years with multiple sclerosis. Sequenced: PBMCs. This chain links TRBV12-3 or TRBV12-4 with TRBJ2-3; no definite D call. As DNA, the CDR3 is TGTGCCAGCAGTTTAGCCACGACGCAGTATTTT. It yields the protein CASSLATTQYF.